These 8 T cell receptor beta chains share one sample of origin, sequenced in a study of siplizumab effects on memory and regulatory T cells. Here immunoSEQ multiplex PCR was the method, and the copy in TCRdb shows in-frame clones only, minus some. Altogether around 110,000 clones are present, around 94% being singletons, with the ten largest covering under 2%. Material: non-Treg CD4+ T cells sorted from blood. The receptors come from a human donor in good health.

The chain employs TRBV7-9 and TRBJ2-3; D could derive from TRBD1 or TRBD2 (5 bases each). CDR3 size: 13 residues. V gave up 5 bases and J gave up 8 bases, with 14 bases separating them. In germline, CDR1 is SEHNR, CDR2 FQNEAQ (reference sequence). The CDR3: CASSRGTGGTQYF. The CDR3 DNA is TGTGCCAGCAGCCGCGGTACAGGAGGTACGCAGTATTTT. The entire variable domain, with the rest obtained from reference TRBV7-9 and TRBJ2-3, is as follows: DTGVSQNPRHKITKRGQNVTFRCDPISEHNRLYWYRQTLGQGPEFLTYFQNEAQLEKSRLLSDRFSAERPKGSFSTLEIQRTEQGDSAMYLCASSRGTGGTQYFGPGTRLTVL.

The sample holds one count of this clone. The gene calls are TRBV27 and TRBJ1-6; a possible D gene is TRBD1 (5 bases). CDR3 length equals 15 residues. Trimming shortened V by 0 bases and J by 9 bases, and 12 bases separated the two germline ends. Germline CDR1 is MNHEY and CDR2 is SMNVEV (reference sequence). The CDR3 here is CASSLSWDVASPLHF. The CDR3 region has the DNA TGTGCCAGCAGTTTATCGTGGGACGTAGCTTCACCCCTCCACTTT.

The chain joins TRBV19 to TRBJ2-7; 12 nucleotides line up with TRBD2. The CDR3 totals 15 residues. V gave up 6 bases and J gave up 3 bases; unmatched junction bases: 6. Germline V gene data show CDR1 as LNHDA and CDR2 as SQIVND (reference sequence). The CDR3 DNA is TGTGCCAGTAGGCGACTAGCGGGAGACTACTACGAGCAGTACTTC. It translates to CASRRLAGDYYEQYF. Full variable domain (outside the CDR3, taken from reference TRBV19 and TRBJ2-7): DGGITQSPKYLFRKEGQNVTLSCEQNLNHDAMYWYRQDPGQGLRLIYYSQIVNDFQKGDIAEGYSVSREKKESFPLTVTSAQKNPTAFYLCASRRLAGDYYEQYFGPGTRLTVT.

J is TRBJ1-3 and V is TRBV11-2; possibly TRBD1 for D (5 bases). V was trimmed by 1 base and J by 4 bases, leaving 14 bases between them. CDR1 SGHAT and CDR2 FQNNGV come from the germline V gene. There are 16 residues in the CDR3. The CDR3 region is CASSLGFVGAGNTIYF. Here the CDR3 DNA reads TGTGCCAGCAGCTTAGGTTTCGTTGGGGCAGGAAACACCATATATTTT.

This clone was picked up one time. The gene calls are TRBV7-8 and TRBJ1-1; TRBD1 matches 7 bases. J lost 1 base, V lost 6 bases, and 8 bases had no gene match. This CDR3 is built from 15 residues. Germline V lookup: CDR1 SGHVS, CDR2 FQNEAQ. The CDR3 DNA sequence: TGTGCCAGCAGACCGGGACAGCACCCGAACACTGAAGCTTTCTTT. It is translated as CASRPGQHPNTEAFF.

V usage is TRBV25-1 and J usage is TRBJ2-2, with D unresolved. This CDR3 spans 15 amino acids. Trimming pared 5 bases from V and 7 bases from J, leaving 17 bases between. Germline CDR1 reads MGHDK; CDR2 reads SYGVNS. CDR3 protein: CASSLWSIGVGELFF. For the CDR3, the DNA is TGTGCCAGCAGTCTATGGTCTATTGGGGTCGGGGAGCTGTTTTTT.

The V gene is TRBV9, the J gene TRBJ2-1, with TRBD1 matching 9 bases. Trimming at V came to 6 bases and at J to 1 base, leaving 5 bases not matched to a gene. The CDR3 length is 15 residues. Germline CDR1 SGDLS, CDR2 YYNGEE. The CDR3 region is CASNRGTGSYNEQFF. The CDR3 DNA is TGTGCCAGCAACCGTGGGACAGGGTCCTACAATGAGCAGTTCTTC. The whole variable domain, remainder taken from reference TRBV9 and TRBJ2-1, is DSGVTQTPKHLITATGQRVTLRCSPRSGDLSVYWYQQSLDQGLQFLIQYYNGEERAKGNILERFSAQQFPDLHSELNLSSLELGDSALYFCASNRGTGSYNEQFFGPGTRLTVL.

The rearrangement links TRBV2 to TRBJ1-2, with unresolved D. V lost 2 bases to trimming and J lost 4 bases, with 14 bases between them. The CDR3 loop spans 15 amino acids. The germline V gene encodes CDR1 SNHLY and CDR2 FYNNEI. The CDR3 loop is CASSERETPIYGYTF. The DNA for the CDR3 is TGTGCCAGCAGTGAAAGGGAAACTCCTATCTATGGCTACACCTTC.